This T cell receptor (beta chain) originates from a study of OX40 agonist ivuxolimab in advanced cancers. Germline CDR1 and CDR2: PRHDT and FYEKMQ (reference sequence). CDR3 length: 16 residues. V shed 4 bases and J 2 bases; nucleotides not matched to a gene: 6. Concerning this clone: Its antigen is currently unknown.

Clones were sequenced by immunoSEQ multiplex PCR, and TCRdb holds only the in-frame ones, with some missing. The table lists some 50,000 clones, about 91% of them singletons, with approximately 4.4% in the top ten. Study-wide results and caveats: CD8+ T cells averaged more expanded clones than CD4+.

The sequence was obtained from an adult with an advanced solid tumor such as melanoma, head and neck, liver or kidney cancer. The rearrangement joins TRBV13 to TRBJ1-3, with TRBD1 identical over 9 bases. The sequencing here drew on CD4+ or CD8+ T cells sorted from blood, taken in a trial of the OX40 agonist ivuxolimab. The CDR3 bases are TGTGCCAGCAGCTCCTTACAGGGGGCAGCTGGAAACACCATATATTTT. This encodes CASSSLQGAAGNTIYF.